This passage covers 32 T cell receptor beta chains from one sample sequenced in a study of blood T cell repertoires in COVID-19. The method was immunoSEQ multiplex PCR; TCRdb's version includes in-frame clones alone and lacks a portion of them. The data show roughly 96,000 clones, approximately 81% seen once. Sequences were obtained from peripheral blood. Receptor source: a man aged 55 to 69 with acute or convalescent COVID-19.

This clone was picked up one time. The chain recombines TRBV5-8 with TRBJ1-2, with 7 bases identical to TRBD1. Germline V gives CDR1 SGHTS, CDR2 YDEGEE. The CDR3 extends over 15 amino acids. With V trimmed by 4 bases and J by 5 bases, 11 bases remained unmatched. The CDR3 is CASSRNKGALYGYTF. CDR3 DNA: TGTGCCAGCAGCCGAAACAAGGGGGCTTTGTATGGCTACACCTTC.

A few counts support this clone. The chain combines TRBV6-4 with TRBJ2-2; perhaps TRBD2 as D (5 bases). The CDR3 runs to 19 residues. CDR1 is MRHNA and CDR2 is SNTAGT in the germline V gene. V gave up 6 bases and J gave up 0 bases, with 23 bases separating them. CDR3 in DNA: TGTGCCAGCAGCGTCTACGGGGTAGCGTTACCCCCGAACACCGGGGAGCTGTTTTTT. It yields the protein CASSVYGVALPPNTGELFF.

Written as DNA, the CDR3 is TGTGCCAGCAGCTGGGAGGTGGGGTACGAGCAGTACTTC. Translating it yields CASSWEVGYEQYF. The chain joins TRBV5-6 to TRBJ2-7, with D tentatively TRBD2 (6 bases). From germline, CDR1 is SGHDT and CDR2 YYEEEE. The germline V and J ends were trimmed by 3 bases and 4 bases, with 11 bases remaining between them. This CDR3 region has 13 residues.

The chain carries TRBV6-1 and TRBJ1-2; 7 bases match TRBD1. CDR1 is MNHNS, CDR2 SASEGT, per germline. This CDR3 is 15 amino acids long. The trim removed 1 base at V and 8 bases at J, leaving 10 bases unmatched. In nucleotides, the CDR3 is TGTGCCAGCAGTGAAGGGGACAGTGGGTCGGTCGGCTACACCTTC. This encodes CASSEGDSGSVGYTF.

The chain has TRBV12-3 or TRBV12-4 and TRBJ1-1; 10 bases are shared with TRBD1. Trimming took 7 bases from V and 4 from J; bases not matched to a gene: 3. The CDR3 has 13 amino acids. This CDR3 reads CASKGQGSTEAFF. The CDR3, as DNA: TGTGCCAGCAAGGGACAGGGGTCCACTGAAGCTTTCTTT.

The V call is TRBV5-1, the J call TRBJ2-3, with TRBD2 matching over 8 bases. This CDR3 is 15 amino acids long. After removal of 0 bases from V and 3 bases from J, the junction contained 3 bases not matched to a gene. CDR1 SGHRS and CDR2 YFSETQ come from the germline V gene. The CDR3 region is CASSLGSGRTDTQYF. Here the CDR3 DNA reads TGCGCCAGCAGCTTGGGCAGCGGGAGAACAGATACGCAGTATTTT.

This chain uses TRBV30 with TRBJ1-1; TRBD1 might be the D (6 bases). CDR1 GTSNPN and CDR2 SVGIG come from the germline V gene (reference sequence). This CDR3 is 13 amino acids long. V was shortened by 0 bases and J by 4 bases, with 9 bases between the two germline ends. The CDR3: CAWSVQGSTEAFF. CDR3 nucleotides: TGTGCCTGGAGTGTACAGGGTAGCACTGAAGCTTTCTTT.

The chain employs TRBV6-5 and TRBJ1-3; no clear D gene. Germline CDR1 is MNHEY and CDR2 is SVGAGI. The V end lost 5 bases, the J end lost 0 bases, and 11 bases lay between the germline ends. The CDR3 extends over 15 amino acids. The CDR3 is CASSPEGNSGNTIYF. CDR3 DNA: TGTGCCAGCAGTCCGGAGGGCAACTCTGGAAACACCATATATTTT.

V and J are TRBV7-9 and TRBJ1-4; no reliable D call. V was pared by 5 bases and J by 4 bases, with 5 bases between. The germline V gene encodes CDR1 SEHNR and CDR2 FQNEAQ (reference sequence). The CDR3 has 12 residues. CDR3: CASSPINEKLFF. DNA for the CDR3: TGTGCCAGCAGCCCAATTAATGAAAAACTGTTTTTT.

The chain joins TRBV4-3 to TRBJ1-1; 8 bases fit TRBD1. The junction had 8 bases not matched to a gene; V was cut back by 0 bases and J by 5 bases. The CDR3 is 16 residues long. Germline V lookup: CDR1 LGHNA, CDR2 YSLEER. The CDR3 loop is CASSQDPPGGWTEAFF. The CDR3 DNA reads as TGCGCCAGCAGCCAAGATCCGCCAGGGGGCTGGACTGAAGCTTTCTTT.

The chain has TRBV5-6 and TRBJ1-1; D unclear. The CDR3 consists of 13 residues. V was clipped by 8 bases and J by 0 bases, with 11 bases between them. The germline V gene has CDR1 SGHDT and CDR2 YYEEEE. Here the CDR3 DNA reads TGTGCCAGAGAGGGAGCTATGAACACTGAAGCTTTCTTT. This translates into CAREGAMNTEAFF.

The rearrangement joins TRBV24-1 to TRBJ2-3, with TRBD1 matching over 10 bases. J gave up 6 bases and V 4 bases, and 9 bases lay outside the gene matches. Looked up from germline, CDR1 is KGHDR and CDR2 is SFDVKD. The CDR3 spans 16 residues. CDR3 in amino acids: CATSEYGTGERDTQYF. In DNA, the CDR3 is TGTGCCACCAGTGAGTACGGGACAGGGGAGCGGGATACGCAGTATTTT.

This clone showed up just a few times. The chain links TRBV5-1 to TRBJ2-1, with D tentatively TRBD2 (6 bases). V lost 8 bases, J lost 0 bases, and 15 bases lay in between. Germline CDR1 is SGHRS and CDR2 is YFSETQ. There are 15 residues in the CDR3. CDR3 sequence reads: CASRTSAGSYNEQFF. The CDR3 bases are TGCGCCAGTAGAACCTCAGCGGGCTCCTACAATGAGCAGTTCTTC.

This clone has more than one count but fewer than ten. The J gene is TRBJ2-2, the V gene TRBV2, with a possible D match to TRBD1 (5 bases). V was trimmed by 7 bases and J by 0 bases, leaving 9 bases between them. Germline assignment: CDR1 SNHLY and CDR2 FYNNEI. The CDR3 is 14 amino acids. The CDR3 loop is CASTGASNTGELFF. The CDR3 nucleotides are TGTGCCAGCACTGGGGCCTCGAACACCGGGGAGCTGTTTTTT.

The chain links TRBV2 to TRBJ2-3; no firm D call. Trimming cost V 3 bases and J 10 bases, with 8 bases left between them. The CDR3 sequence is 11 residues long. Germline V gene lookup returns CDR1 SNHLY and CDR2 FYNNEI. CDR3 protein: CASSDPVAQYF. The CDR3 nucleotides read TGTGCCAGCAGTGACCCGGTTGCGCAGTATTTT. The full variable domain, with the rest looked up from reference TRBV2 and TRBJ2-3, is EPEVTQTPSHQVTQMGQEVILRCVPISNHLYFYWYRQILGQKVEFLVSFYNNEISEKSEIFDDQFSVERPDGSNFTLKIRSTKLEDSAMYFCASSDPVAQYFGPGTRLTVL.

The chain uses TRBV6-2 or TRBV6-3 and TRBJ2-7, with a possible D match to TRBD1 (6 bases). This CDR3 has 18 residues. The germline V gene encodes CDR1 MNHEY and CDR2 SVGEGT. The germline V and J ends were trimmed by 0 bases and 0 bases, with 18 bases remaining between them. The CDR3 here is CASSYSNSQGMVSYEQYV. The CDR3, as DNA: TGTGCCAGCAGTTACTCGAATAGTCAGGGGATGGTCTCCTACGAGCAGTACGTC.

Only a few counts were recorded for this clone. J is TRBJ1-6 and V is TRBV14, with D unresolved. The length of the CDR3 is 14 residues. Trimming removed 0 bases at V and 7 bases at J, with 7 bases between. The V gene's germline CDR1 is SGHDN and CDR2 FVKESK. The CDR3 DNA sequence: TGTGCCAGCAGCCAAGATCTTGGCAATTCACCCCTCCACTTT. Protein product: CASSQDLGNSPLHF. Based on the CDR3 plus reference TRBV14 and TRBJ1-6, the full variable domain is EAGVTQFPSHSVIEKGQTVTLRCDPISGHDNLYWYRRVMGKEIKFLLHFVKESKQDESGMPNNRFLAERTGGTYSTLKVQPAELEDSGVYFCASSQDLGNSPLHFGNGTRLTVT.

The chain combines TRBV11-2 with TRBJ2-7; TRBD1 matches 9 bases. The germline CDR1 and CDR2 sequences are SGHAT and FQNNGV. The V and J ends lost 5 bases and 4 bases, in that order; junction bases with no gene match: 9. CDR3 length: 15 amino acids. DNA for the CDR3: TGTGCCAGCAGCCACGGGACAGGGAGGTTGTACGAGCAGTACTTC. This translates into CASSHGTGRLYEQYF.

This chain connects TRBV18 to TRBJ1-1; 9 bases are a match to TRBD1. The J segment lost 4 bases and the V segment lost 2 bases, leaving 5 bases of the junction unmatched. The CDR3 extends over 15 amino acids. CDR1 is KGHSH, CDR2 LQKENI, per germline. CDR3 bases: TGTGCCAGCTCACCAGGGACAGGGTTGGGCACTGAAGCTTTCTTT. Protein sequence: CASSPGTGLGTEAFF.

This chain joins TRBV29-1 and TRBJ2-3; the match to TRBD1 covers 7 bases. Germline trimming cut 5 bases from V and 11 bases from J; bases unmatched to any gene: 13. Germline V gives CDR1 SQVTM, CDR2 ANQGSEA. The CDR3 extends over 13 amino acids. CDR3 amino acids: CSVSGQDVIGQYF. CDR3 DNA: TGCAGCGTTTCTGGACAGGATGTTATCGGGCAGTATTTT.

The chain employs TRBV7-9 and TRBJ1-4; D is unclear. Germline-derived CDR1 and CDR2 are SEHNR and FQNEAQ (reference sequence). The CDR3 runs to 15 residues. Trimming removed 2 bases at V and 0 bases at J, with 7 bases between. The CDR3 loop reads CASSLWPATNEKLFF. CDR3 nucleotide sequence: TGTGCCAGCAGCTTATGGCCCGCAACTAATGAAAAACTGTTTTTT. The entire variable domain, with the rest obtained from reference TRBV7-9 and TRBJ1-4, is as follows: DTGVSQNPRHKITKRGQNVTFRCDPISEHNRLYWYRQTLGQGPEFLTYFQNEAQLEKSRLLSDRFSAERPKGSFSTLEIQRTEQGDSAMYLCASSLWPATNEKLFFGSGTQLSVL.

This rearrangement joins TRBV5-4 to TRBJ2-2; 7 bases agree with TRBD1. Germline assignment: CDR1 SGHNT and CDR2 YYREEE (reference sequence). The CDR3 runs to 13 residues. J gave up 9 bases and V 4 bases, and 6 bases lay outside the gene matches. CDR3 DNA: TGTGCCAGCAGCCGGGCAGGGGGAAGGGAGCTGTTTTTT. Encoded protein: CASSRAGGRELFF.

The rearrangement links TRBV14 to TRBJ1-2; 10 positions match TRBD1. CDR1 SGHDN and CDR2 FVKESK come from the germline V gene. CDR3 length: 16 residues. The V and J ends lost 2 bases and 4 bases, in that order; junction bases with no gene match: 7. CDR3: CASSQLTGGRGYGYTF. The CDR3 region has the DNA TGTGCCAGCAGCCAACTGACAGGGGGCAGGGGCTATGGCTACACCTTC.

The rearrangement uses TRBV18 and TRBJ2-3; 8 positions match TRBD1. This CDR3 is 16 amino acids long. Germline V lookup: CDR1 KGHSH, CDR2 LQKENI. The ends lost 0 bases at V and 0 bases at J; junction bases unmatched: 2. The CDR3: CASSPPDRGSTDTQYF. CDR3 sequence (DNA): TGTGCCAGCTCACCACCCGACAGGGGAAGCACAGATACGCAGTATTTT.

The genes are TRBV19 and TRBJ1-2; the match to TRBD1 covers 9 bases. The V and J ends lost 2 bases and 2 bases, in that order; junction bases with no gene match: 3. Germline CDR1 is LNHDA and CDR2 is SQIVND (reference sequence). The CDR3 runs to 15 residues. The DNA of the CDR3 is TGTGCCAGTAGTATAAGTGGGACAGGGAACTATGGCTACACCTTC. This sequence encodes CASSISGTGNYGYTF.

This clone came up a few times. The chain is built from TRBV11-1 and TRBJ2-5, with 7 bases matching TRBD1. The CDR3 sequence is 16 residues long. The V segment lost 4 bases and the J segment 5 bases; nucleotides outside the gene matches: 13. Germline values: CDR1 SGHAT, CDR2 FQDESV (reference sequence). DNA of the CDR3: TGTGCCAGCAGCTCCCTACAGGGGACGGTATCGGAGACCCAGTACTTC. Translating it yields CASSSLQGTVSETQYF.

The V and J genes are TRBV5-1 and TRBJ2-3; 13 nucleotides match TRBD2. The trim removed 4 bases at V and 6 bases at J, leaving 8 bases unmatched. This CDR3 region has 16 residues. Germline values: CDR1 SGHRS, CDR2 YFSETQ. CDR3 bases: TGCGCCAGCAGCACGGGACTAGCGGGACTGCAGGATACGCAGTATTTT. It specifies CASSTGLAGLQDTQYF.

The V gene is TRBV6-2 or TRBV6-3, the J gene TRBJ1-2, with D perhaps matching TRBD1 (5 bases). Germline CDR1 and CDR2: MNHEY and SVGEGT. V was shortened by 2 bases and J by 4 bases, with 17 bases between the two germline ends. The CDR3 has 16 amino acids. This chain's CDR3 is CASSYRGPAGVYGYTF. In DNA, the CDR3 is TGTGCCAGCAGTTACCGAGGTCCGGCGGGGGTCTATGGCTACACCTTC.

V usage is TRBV19 and J usage is TRBJ1-2; D is unclear. The CDR3 length is 11 residues. Germline values: CDR1 LNHDA, CDR2 SQIVND (reference sequence). V dropped 5 bases and J dropped 10 bases, with 11 bases sitting between them. In nucleotides, the CDR3 is TGTGCCAGTAGTGTCTACCAAACCTACACCTTC. Translated: CASSVYQTYTF.

The chain links TRBV5-1 to TRBJ1-1; D is uncertain. Germline values: CDR1 SGHRS, CDR2 YFSETQ. The CDR3 length is 15 residues. Trimming took 0 bases from V and 4 from J, leaving 13 bases between them. The CDR3 loop reads CASSLGQLGTTEAFF. Here the CDR3 DNA reads TGCGCCAGCAGCTTGGGGCAATTGGGCACCACTGAAGCTTTCTTT.

The chain combines TRBV6-1 with TRBJ1-5; D uncertain. Trimming stripped 3 bases from V and 4 bases from J, with 7 bases between. Looked up from germline, CDR1 is MNHNS and CDR2 is SASEGT. This CDR3 is built from 13 residues. DNA for the CDR3: TGTGCCAGCAGTGACGGTGTAAATCAGCCCCAGCATTTT. It translates to CASSDGVNQPQHF.

V and J are TRBV19 and TRBJ1-5; no reliable D call. V lost 6 bases and J 8 bases, leaving 14 bases between the germline ends. The CDR3 totals 13 residues. Germline V gene sequence: CDR1 LNHDA, CDR2 SQIVND (reference sequence). CDR3 residues: CASRAGTSKPQHF. In nucleotides, the CDR3 is TGTGCCAGTAGGGCGGGAACCTCGAAGCCCCAGCATTTT.